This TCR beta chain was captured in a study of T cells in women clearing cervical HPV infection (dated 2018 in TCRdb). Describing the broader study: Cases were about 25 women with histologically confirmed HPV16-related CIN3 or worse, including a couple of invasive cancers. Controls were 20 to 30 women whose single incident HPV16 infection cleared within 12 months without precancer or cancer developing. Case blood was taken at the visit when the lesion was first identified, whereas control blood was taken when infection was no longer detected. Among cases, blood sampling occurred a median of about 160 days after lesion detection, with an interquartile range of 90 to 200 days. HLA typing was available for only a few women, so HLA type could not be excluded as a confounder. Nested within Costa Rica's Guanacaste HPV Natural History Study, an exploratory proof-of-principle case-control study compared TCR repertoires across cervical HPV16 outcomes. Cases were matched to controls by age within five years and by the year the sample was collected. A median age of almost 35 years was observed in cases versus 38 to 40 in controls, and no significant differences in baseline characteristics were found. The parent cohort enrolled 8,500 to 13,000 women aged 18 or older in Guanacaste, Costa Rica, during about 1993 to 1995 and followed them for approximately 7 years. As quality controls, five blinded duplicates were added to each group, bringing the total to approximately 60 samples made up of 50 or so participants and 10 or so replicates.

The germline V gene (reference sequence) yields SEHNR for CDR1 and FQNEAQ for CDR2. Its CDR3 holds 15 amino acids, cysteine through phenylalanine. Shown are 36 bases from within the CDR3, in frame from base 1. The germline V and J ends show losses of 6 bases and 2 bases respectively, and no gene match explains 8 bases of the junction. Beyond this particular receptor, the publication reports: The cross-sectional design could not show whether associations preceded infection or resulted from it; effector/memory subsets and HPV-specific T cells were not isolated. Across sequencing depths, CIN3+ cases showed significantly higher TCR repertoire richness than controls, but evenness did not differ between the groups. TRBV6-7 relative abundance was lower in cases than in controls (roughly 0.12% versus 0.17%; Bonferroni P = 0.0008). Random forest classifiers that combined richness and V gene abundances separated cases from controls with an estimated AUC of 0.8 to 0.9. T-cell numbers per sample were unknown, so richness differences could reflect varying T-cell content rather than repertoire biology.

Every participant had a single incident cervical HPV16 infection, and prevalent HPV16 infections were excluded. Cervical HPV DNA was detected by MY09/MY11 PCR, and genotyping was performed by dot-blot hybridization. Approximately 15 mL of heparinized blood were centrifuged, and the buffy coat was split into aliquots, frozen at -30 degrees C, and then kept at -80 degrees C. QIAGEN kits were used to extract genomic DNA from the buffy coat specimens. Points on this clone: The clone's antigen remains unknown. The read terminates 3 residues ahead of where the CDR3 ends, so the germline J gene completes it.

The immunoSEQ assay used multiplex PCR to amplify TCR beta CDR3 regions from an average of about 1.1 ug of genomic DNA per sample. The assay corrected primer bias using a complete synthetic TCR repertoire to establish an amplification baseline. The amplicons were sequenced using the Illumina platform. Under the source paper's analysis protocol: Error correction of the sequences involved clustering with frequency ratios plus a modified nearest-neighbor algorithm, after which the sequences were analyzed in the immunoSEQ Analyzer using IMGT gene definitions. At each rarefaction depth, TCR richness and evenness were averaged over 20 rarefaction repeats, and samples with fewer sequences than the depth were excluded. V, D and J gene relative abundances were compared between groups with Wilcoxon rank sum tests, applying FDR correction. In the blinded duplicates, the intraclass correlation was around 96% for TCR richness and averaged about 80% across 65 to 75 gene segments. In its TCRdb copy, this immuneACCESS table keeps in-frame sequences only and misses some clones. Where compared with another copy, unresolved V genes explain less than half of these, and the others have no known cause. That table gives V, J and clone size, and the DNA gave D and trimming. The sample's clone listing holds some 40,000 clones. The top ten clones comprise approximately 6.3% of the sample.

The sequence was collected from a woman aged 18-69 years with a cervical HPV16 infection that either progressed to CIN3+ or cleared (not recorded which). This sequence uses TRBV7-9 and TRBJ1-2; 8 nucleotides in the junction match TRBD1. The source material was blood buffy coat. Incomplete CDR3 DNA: TGTGCCAGCAGTGGACAGGGACGACTAAACTATGGC. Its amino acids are CASSGQGRLNYG. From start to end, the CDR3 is CASSGQGRLNYGYTF.